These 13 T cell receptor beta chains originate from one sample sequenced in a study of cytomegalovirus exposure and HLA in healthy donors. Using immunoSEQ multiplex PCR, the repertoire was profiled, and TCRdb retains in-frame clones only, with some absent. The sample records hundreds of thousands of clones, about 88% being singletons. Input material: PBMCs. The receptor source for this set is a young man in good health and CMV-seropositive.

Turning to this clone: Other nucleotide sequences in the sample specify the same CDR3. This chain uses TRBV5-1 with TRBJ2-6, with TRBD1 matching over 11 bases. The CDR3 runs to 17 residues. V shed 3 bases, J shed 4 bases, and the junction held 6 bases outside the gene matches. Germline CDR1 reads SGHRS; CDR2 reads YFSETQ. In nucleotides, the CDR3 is TGCGCCAGCAGCTCCGGGACAGGGGGTTCCGGGGCCAACGTCCTGACTTTC. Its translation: CASSSGTGGSGANVLTF. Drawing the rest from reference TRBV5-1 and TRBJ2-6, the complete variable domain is KAGVTQTPRYLIKTRGQQVTLSCSPISGHRSVSWYQQTPGQGLQFLFEYFSETQRNKGNFPGRFSGRQFSNSRSEMNVSTLELGDSALYLCASSSGTGGSGANVLTFGAGSRLTVL.

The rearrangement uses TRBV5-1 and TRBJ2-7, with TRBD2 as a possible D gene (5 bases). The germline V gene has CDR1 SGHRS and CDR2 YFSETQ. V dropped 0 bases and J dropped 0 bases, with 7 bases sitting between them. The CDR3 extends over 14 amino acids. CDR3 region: CASSLGGRSYEQYF. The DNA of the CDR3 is TGCGCCAGCAGCTTGGGAGGGCGCTCCTACGAGCAGTACTTC.

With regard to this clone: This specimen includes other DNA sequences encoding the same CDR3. The CDR3 DNA is TGTGCCATCAGTGAGGGACGGGGCTACGAGCAGTACTTC. Encoded protein: CAISEGRGYEQYF. The rearrangement uses TRBV10-3 and TRBJ2-7, with a possible D match to TRBD2 (5 bases). V lost 2 bases to trimming and J lost 3 bases, with 8 bases between them. Germline values: CDR1 ENHRY, CDR2 SYGVKD. The CDR3 contains 13 residues.

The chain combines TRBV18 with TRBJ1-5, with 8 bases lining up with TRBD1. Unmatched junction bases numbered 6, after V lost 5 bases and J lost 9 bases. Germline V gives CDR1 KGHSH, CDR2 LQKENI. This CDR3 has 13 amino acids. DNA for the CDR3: TGTGCCAGCTCATCAACAGGGGGGCGGCCCCAGCATTTT. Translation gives CASSSTGGRPQHF.

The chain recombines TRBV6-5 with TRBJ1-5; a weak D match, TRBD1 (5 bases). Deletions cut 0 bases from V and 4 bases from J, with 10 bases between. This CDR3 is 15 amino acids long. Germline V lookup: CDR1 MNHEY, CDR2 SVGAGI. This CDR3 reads CASSYSMGGNQPQHF. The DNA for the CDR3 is TGTGCCAGCAGTTACTCGATGGGGGGGAATCAGCCCCAGCATTTT.

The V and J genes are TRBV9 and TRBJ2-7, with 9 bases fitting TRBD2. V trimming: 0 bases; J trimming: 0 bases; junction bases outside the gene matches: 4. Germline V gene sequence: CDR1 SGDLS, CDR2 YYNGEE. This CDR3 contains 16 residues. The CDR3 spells CASSVAPSGTSYEQYF. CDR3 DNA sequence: TGTGCCAGCAGCGTAGCTCCTAGCGGGACCTCCTACGAGCAGTACTTC.

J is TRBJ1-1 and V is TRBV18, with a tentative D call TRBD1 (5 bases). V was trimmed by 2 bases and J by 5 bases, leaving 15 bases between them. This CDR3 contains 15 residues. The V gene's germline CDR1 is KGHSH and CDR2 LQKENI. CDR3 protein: CASSPTRAGRTEAFF. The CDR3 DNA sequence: TGTGCCAGCTCACCAACCAGGGCAGGGAGGACTGAAGCTTTCTTT. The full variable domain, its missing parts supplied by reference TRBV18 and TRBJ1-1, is NAGVMQNPRHLVRRRGQEARLRCSPMKGHSHVYWYRQLPEEGLKFMVYLQKENIIDESGMPKERFSAEFPKEGPSILRIQQVVRGDSAAYFCASSPTRAGRTEAFFGQGTRLTVV.

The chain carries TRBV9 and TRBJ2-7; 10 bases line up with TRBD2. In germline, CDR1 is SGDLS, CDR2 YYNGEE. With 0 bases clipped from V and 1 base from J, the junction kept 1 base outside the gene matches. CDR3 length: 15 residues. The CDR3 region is CASSVGSGRSYEQYF. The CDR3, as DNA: TGTGCCAGCAGCGTAGGTAGCGGGAGGTCCTACGAGCAGTACTTC.

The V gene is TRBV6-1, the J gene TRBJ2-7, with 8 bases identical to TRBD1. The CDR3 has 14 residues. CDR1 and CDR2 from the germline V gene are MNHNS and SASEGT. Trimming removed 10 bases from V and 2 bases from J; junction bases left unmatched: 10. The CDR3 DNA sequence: TGTGCCATCCCCCGGGGGACAGGCACCTACGAGCAGTACTTC. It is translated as CAIPRGTGTYEQYF.

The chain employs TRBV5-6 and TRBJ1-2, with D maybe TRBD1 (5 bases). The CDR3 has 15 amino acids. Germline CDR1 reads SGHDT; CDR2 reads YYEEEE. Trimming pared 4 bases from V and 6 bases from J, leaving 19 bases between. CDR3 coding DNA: TGTGCCAGCAGCCCCCGGGGACGTCCGCTACATGGCTACACCTTC. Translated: CASSPRGRPLHGYTF.

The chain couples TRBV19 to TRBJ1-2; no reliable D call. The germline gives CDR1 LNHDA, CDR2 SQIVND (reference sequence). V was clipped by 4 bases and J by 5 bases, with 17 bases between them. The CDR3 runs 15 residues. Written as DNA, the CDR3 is TGTGCCAGTAGTACCCCCTGGGCGGATTGGTATGGCTACACCTTC. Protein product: CASSTPWADWYGYTF.

The CDR3: CASRRLAGGGTEAFF. Written as DNA, the CDR3 is TGTGCCAGCAGAAGGTTGGCAGGGGGCGGAACTGAAGCTTTCTTT. The chain combines TRBV2 with TRBJ1-1; 8 nucleotides match TRBD1. The CDR3 runs 15 residues. The junction had 11 bases not matched to a gene; V was cut back by 6 bases and J by 5 bases. The germline CDR1 and CDR2 sequences are SNHLY and FYNNEI.

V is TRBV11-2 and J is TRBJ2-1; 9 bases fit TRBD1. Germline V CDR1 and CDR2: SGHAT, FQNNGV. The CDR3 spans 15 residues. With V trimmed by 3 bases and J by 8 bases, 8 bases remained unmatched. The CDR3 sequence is CASSFGGTGKDEQFF. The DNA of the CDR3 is TGTGCCAGCAGCTTCGGCGGGACAGGGAAAGATGAGCAGTTCTTC.